This T cell receptor (beta chain) was captured in a study of a mutant IDH1 vaccine in newly diagnosed glioma. On the study more broadly: Among treated patients, around 60% were male and about 38% female, and mean age was around 40 years.

Study results and limitations: Changes in the top peripheral T cell clonotypes seemingly had no bearing on pseudoprogression.

Noted time point: week 11, during vaccination. The content of each vaccine dose was 300 ug of mutant IDH1 20-mer peptide, and topical imiquimod accompanied it. This clone was counted a single time. What it binds is not known. Some clones are missing from TCRdb's copy, which holds only in-frame ones; the method was immunoSEQ multiplex PCR. The sample records about 21,000 clones, roughly 89% being singletons. V was pared by 0 bases and J by 3 bases, with 12 bases between. The CDR3 runs to 17 residues. Per germline, CDR1 LGHNA and CDR2 YSLEER. The sample in question was PBMCs, obtained from a glioma patient whose treatment included an IDH1 peptide vaccine. This clonotype was obtained from a woman in her forties with glioma. This rearrangement joins TRBV4-3 to TRBJ2-6, with D hard to call. The DNA for the CDR3 is TGCGCCAGCAGCCAAGATTTGTGGGTATATGGGGCCAACGTCCTGACTTTC. Encoded protein: CASSQDLWVYGANVLTF.